Listed below are T cell receptor beta chains from one sample, sequenced in a study of spatial heterogeneity in lung cancer. One entry per CDR3 protein, called by TCRdb with MiXCR from the 5' RACE reads. This sample yields about 4,200 distinct CDR3 sequences, of which 8.5% are seen a single time; over 7% belongs to the top ten. The sequencing used lung tumor tissue, collected at surgery. These receptors were taken from a male donor with early-stage non-small cell lung cancer. Both conserved end residues are part of each CDR3. The order of the fields is J gene, D gene, V gene, clone size, CDR3 DNA, CDR3 protein. D genes are given only for firm matches. Clone size appears in some rows only: once, few, many, or a class for an expanded clone.

j_call: TRBJ1-2; d_call: NA; v_call: TRBV28; clone_size: medium-sized; cdr3_nt: TGTGCCAGCAGTTTACCTAGGACAGTCCTTCATGGCTACACCTTC; cdr3_aa: CASSLPRTVLHGYTF
j_call: TRBJ2-1; d_call: NA; v_call: TRBV11-2; clone_size: medium-sized; cdr3_nt: TGTGCCAGCAGCTTAGAATACGGGAGCGGTTCCAATGAGCAGTTCTTC; cdr3_aa: CASSLEYGSGSNEQFF
j_call: TRBJ2-2; d_call: TRBD2; v_call: TRBV4-3; clone_size: medium-sized; cdr3_nt: TGCGCCAGCAGCCAGGGGACTAGGCTGGTCGGGGAGCTGTTTTTT; cdr3_aa: CASSQGTRLVGELFF
j_call: TRBJ2-1; d_call: TRBD1; v_call: TRBV7-9; clone_size: many; cdr3_nt: TGTGCCAGCGGGGGGGACAGGGCCCTGAGTGAGCAGTTCTTC; cdr3_aa: CASGGDRALSEQFF
j_call: TRBJ2-5; d_call: NA; v_call: TRBV30; clone_size: medium-sized; cdr3_nt: TGTGCCTGGAGGTCCCCGGGGAGCCAAGAGACCCAGTACTTC; cdr3_aa: CAWRSPGSQETQYF
j_call: TRBJ2-7; d_call: TRBD2; v_call: TRBV20-1; clone_size: NA; cdr3_nt: TGCAGTGCCAGGGTTAGCGGGGAAAGAGGGGAGCAGTACTTC; cdr3_aa: CSARVSGERGEQYF
j_call: TRBJ2-3; d_call: TRBD2; v_call: TRBV6-6; clone_size: NA; cdr3_nt: TGTGCCAGCAGTTTTACTAGCGGGGGAGGCACAGATACGCAGTATTTT; cdr3_aa: CASSFTSGGGTDTQYF
j_call: TRBJ1-5; d_call: NA; v_call: TRBV20-1; clone_size: medium-sized; cdr3_nt: TGCAGTGCCACAAACGGGGGGGGCGCAGCCAATCAGCCCCAGCATTTT; cdr3_aa: CSATNGGGAANQPQHF
j_call: TRBJ2-3; d_call: TRBD2; v_call: TRBV2; clone_size: medium-sized; cdr3_nt: TGTGCCAGCAGAGGCACTAGCGTAGATACGCAGTATTTT; cdr3_aa: CASRGTSVDTQYF
j_call: TRBJ1-1; d_call: NA; v_call: TRBV7-8; clone_size: medium-sized; cdr3_nt: TGTGCCAGCAGCTTATCGGTGGGCACTGAAGCTTTCTTT; cdr3_aa: CASSLSVGTEAFF
j_call: TRBJ2-7; d_call: NA; v_call: TRBV11-2; clone_size: medium-sized; cdr3_nt: TGTGCCAGCAGCTCACTAGGATCGGGCTACGAGCAGTACTTC; cdr3_aa: CASSSLGSGYEQYF
j_call: TRBJ1-1; d_call: NA; v_call: TRBV7-9; clone_size: medium-sized; cdr3_nt: TGTGCCAGCAGCTTAGAGCAGGGAGGTGAAGCTTTCTTT; cdr3_aa: CASSLEQGGEAFF
j_call: TRBJ2-7; d_call: NA; v_call: TRBV5-6; clone_size: many; cdr3_nt: TGTGCCAGCAGCTCTCGGGGGTATAGAGCTCGGGAGCAGTACTTC; cdr3_aa: CASSSRGYRAREQYF
j_call: TRBJ2-3; d_call: NA; v_call: TRBV20-1; clone_size: medium-sized; cdr3_nt: TGCAGTGCTAGAGTGCAGCGGGGCACAGATACGCAGTATTTT; cdr3_aa: CSARVQRGTDTQYF
j_call: TRBJ1-2; d_call: TRBD1; v_call: TRBV6-5; clone_size: many; cdr3_nt: TGTGCCAGCAGTTACTCCCGACAGGGGTATAGCTATGGCTACACCTTC; cdr3_aa: CASSYSRQGYSYGYTF
j_call: TRBJ1-5; d_call: TRBD1; v_call: TRBV20-1; clone_size: medium-sized; cdr3_nt: TGCAGTGCTAGAGGTCCCCGAACAGGGGGCGATCAGCCCCAGCATTTT; cdr3_aa: CSARGPRTGGDQPQHF
j_call: TRBJ2-3; d_call: TRBD1; v_call: TRBV6-1; clone_size: medium-sized; cdr3_nt: TGTGCCAGCAGGGGACACGGGACAGCAAGCACAGATACGCAGTATTTT; cdr3_aa: CASRGHGTASTDTQYF
j_call: TRBJ1-4; d_call: TRBD1; v_call: TRBV7-8; clone_size: medium-sized; cdr3_nt: TGTGCCAGCAGCCGGACAGGGGGCATTGGTAATGAAAAACTGTTTTTT; cdr3_aa: CASSRTGGIGNEKLFF
j_call: TRBJ2-7; d_call: TRBD1; v_call: TRBV2; clone_size: medium-sized; cdr3_nt: TGTGCCAGCAGCCTTCGGACAGGGGGCAGCAACGAGCAGTACTTC; cdr3_aa: CASSLRTGGSNEQYF
j_call: TRBJ1-1; d_call: NA; v_call: TRBV28; clone_size: many; cdr3_nt: TGTGCCAGCAGTTTCCGGAACACTGAAGCTTTCTTT; cdr3_aa: CASSFRNTEAFF
j_call: TRBJ2-1; d_call: TRBD2; v_call: TRBV20-1; clone_size: many; cdr3_nt: TGCAGTGCTAGAGAAATTCTAGCGGGACTGTATGAGCAGTTCTTC; cdr3_aa: CSAREILAGLYEQFF
j_call: TRBJ1-3; d_call: NA; v_call: TRBV12-3/TRBV12-4; clone_size: medium-sized; cdr3_nt: TGTGCCAGCAGTTTTTCAGGGAAGGTATCTGGAAACACCATATATTTT; cdr3_aa: CASSFSGKVSGNTIYF
j_call: TRBJ2-3; d_call: NA; v_call: TRBV20-1; clone_size: large; cdr3_nt: TGCAGTGCTAGAGCTCAGGTGCCGGACACAGATACGCAGTATTTT; cdr3_aa: CSARAQVPDTDTQYF
j_call: TRBJ2-2; d_call: NA; v_call: TRBV24-1; clone_size: many; cdr3_nt: TGTGCCACCAGTGATTTATTCCCCGGGGAGCTGTTTTTT; cdr3_aa: CATSDLFPGELFF
j_call: TRBJ1-5; d_call: NA; v_call: TRBV24-1; clone_size: large; cdr3_nt: TGTGCCACCAGTGGGCCACGGGGCAATCAGCCCCAGCATTTT; cdr3_aa: CATSGPRGNQPQHF
j_call: TRBJ2-1; d_call: NA; v_call: TRBV5-4; clone_size: NA; cdr3_nt: TGTGCCAGCAGCTTGGTTACCCCATCCCCCAATGAGCAGTTCTTC; cdr3_aa: CASSLVTPSPNEQFF
j_call: TRBJ2-7; d_call: NA; v_call: TRBV20-1; clone_size: many; cdr3_nt: TGCAGTGCTAAGGATTCCGGGACTGGCGCTCTAGAGCAGTACTTC; cdr3_aa: CSAKDSGTGALEQYF
j_call: TRBJ2-3; d_call: TRBD2; v_call: TRBV12-5; clone_size: NA; cdr3_nt: TGTGCTAGTGGTTTGGGTAGCGGGGGGCCGGGAGATACGCAGTATTTT; cdr3_aa: CASGLGSGGPGDTQYF
j_call: TRBJ2-7; d_call: NA; v_call: TRBV27; clone_size: few; cdr3_nt: TGTGCCAGCAGTTCGTGGACTACCCCCTACGAGCAGTACTTC; cdr3_aa: CASSSWTTPYEQYF
j_call: TRBJ1-2; d_call: NA; v_call: TRBV3-1; clone_size: many; cdr3_nt: TGTGCCAGCAGCCAAGGAGTCCCGGGGGGCGGCGGCTATGGCTACACCTTC; cdr3_aa: CASSQGVPGGGGYGYTF
j_call: TRBJ2-1; d_call: TRBD2; v_call: TRBV30; clone_size: medium-sized; cdr3_nt: TGTGCCTGTAGTTCCATGGGACTATCGTGGAATGAGCAGTTCTTC; cdr3_aa: CACSSMGLSWNEQFF
j_call: TRBJ1-1; d_call: TRBD1; v_call: TRBV12-3/TRBV12-4; clone_size: medium-sized; cdr3_nt: TGTGCCAGCAGCGACAGGGGTGTAAACACTGAAGCTTTCTTT; cdr3_aa: CASSDRGVNTEAFF
j_call: TRBJ2-1; d_call: TRBD2; v_call: TRBV28; clone_size: NA; cdr3_nt: TGTGCCAGCAGTTCAAGCGGGACTAGCACCCATGAGCAGTTCTTC; cdr3_aa: CASSSSGTSTHEQFF
j_call: TRBJ1-5; d_call: NA; v_call: TRBV7-2; clone_size: NA; cdr3_nt: TGTGCCAGCAGCTCAAGGTGGGGCGGTCGGCAGCCCCAGCATTTT; cdr3_aa: CASSSRWGGRQPQHF
j_call: TRBJ2-2; d_call: NA; v_call: TRBV10-3; clone_size: medium-sized; cdr3_nt: TGTGCCATCAGTGAGTCGCTAGATCCGAACACCGGGGAGCTGTTTTTT; cdr3_aa: CAISESLDPNTGELFF
j_call: TRBJ2-4; d_call: NA; v_call: TRBV10-3; clone_size: medium-sized; cdr3_nt: TGTGCCATCAGTGAAGGCAATGGTATGATTCAGTACTTC; cdr3_aa: CAISEGNGMIQYF
j_call: TRBJ2-7; d_call: TRBD1; v_call: TRBV20-1; clone_size: many; cdr3_nt: TGCAGTGCTAGAGAACAGGGGGCCCTACACGAGCAGTACTTC; cdr3_aa: CSAREQGALHEQYF
j_call: TRBJ1-5; d_call: NA; v_call: TRBV5-6; clone_size: medium-sized; cdr3_nt: TGTGCCAGCAGCTTGGGGTCAGTTAATCAGCCCCAGCATTTT; cdr3_aa: CASSLGSVNQPQHF
j_call: TRBJ2-7; d_call: NA; v_call: TRBV4-3; clone_size: many; cdr3_nt: TGCGCCAGCAGCCAAGACGACCGCTCCTACGAGCAGTACTTC; cdr3_aa: CASSQDDRSYEQYF
j_call: TRBJ1-1; d_call: TRBD1; v_call: TRBV9; clone_size: few; cdr3_nt: TGTGCCAGCAGCCCGAGGGGGCCCCAGGGTAGAACTGAAGCTTTCTTT; cdr3_aa: CASSPRGPQGRTEAFF
j_call: TRBJ2-5; d_call: NA; v_call: TRBV6-5; clone_size: many; cdr3_nt: TGTGCCAGCAGTTACGAGTCAGTGGGGGGCGCAAAGACCCAGTACTTC; cdr3_aa: CASSYESVGGAKTQYF
j_call: TRBJ1-1; d_call: TRBD1; v_call: TRBV7-9; clone_size: medium-sized; cdr3_nt: TGTGCCAGCAGCCGACAGGGTTATGGCACTGAAGCTTTCTTT; cdr3_aa: CASSRQGYGTEAFF
j_call: TRBJ1-1; d_call: NA; v_call: TRBV7-8; clone_size: medium-sized; cdr3_nt: TGTGCCAGCAGCTTCCGCCCAGCGGGGTCAGGGGACACTGAAGCTTTCTTT; cdr3_aa: CASSFRPAGSGDTEAFF
j_call: TRBJ1-3; d_call: NA; v_call: TRBV5-6; clone_size: medium-sized; cdr3_nt: TGTGCCAGCAGCTTGGGGGTCACCGGAAACACCGTATATTTT; cdr3_aa: CASSLGVTGNTVYF
j_call: TRBJ1-6; d_call: NA; v_call: TRBV28; clone_size: medium-sized; cdr3_nt: TGTGCCAGCAGTTTATACAGCAGGGCGCAATCACCCCTCCACTTT; cdr3_aa: CASSLYSRAQSPLHF
j_call: TRBJ1-2; d_call: NA; v_call: TRBV20-1; clone_size: medium-sized; cdr3_nt: TGCAGTGCTAGAGATCGGGACTCGGCTAACTATGGCTACACCTTC; cdr3_aa: CSARDRDSANYGYTF
j_call: TRBJ1-5; d_call: NA; v_call: TRBV28; clone_size: medium-sized; cdr3_nt: TGTGCCAGCAGTTTGTTACAGATTCATCAGCCCCAGCATTTT; cdr3_aa: CASSLLQIHQPQHF
j_call: TRBJ1-6; d_call: NA; v_call: TRBV6-1; clone_size: few; cdr3_nt: TGTGCCAGCAGCTGGGATCATAATTCACCCCTCCACTTT; cdr3_aa: CASSWDHNSPLHF
j_call: TRBJ2-5; d_call: TRBD2; v_call: TRBV7-7; clone_size: medium-sized; cdr3_nt: TGTGCTAGCAGCTCTACGGTAGCGGGAGGGCGAGAGACCCAGTACTTC; cdr3_aa: CASSSTVAGGRETQYF
j_call: TRBJ1-5; d_call: NA; v_call: TRBV19; clone_size: large; cdr3_nt: TGTGCCAGTAGTTTGACAGGTGATCAGCCCCAGCATTTT; cdr3_aa: CASSLTGDQPQHF
j_call: TRBJ2-7; d_call: NA; v_call: TRBV6-5; clone_size: medium-sized; cdr3_nt: TGTGCCAGCAGTTACTCTCGTGGGAGCCGAGAGCAGTACTTC; cdr3_aa: CASSYSRGSREQYF
j_call: TRBJ2-1; d_call: TRBD2; v_call: TRBV11-2; clone_size: NA; cdr3_nt: TGTGCCAGCAGCCTCGGGACTAGCTCGCGGAATGAGCAGTTCTTC; cdr3_aa: CASSLGTSSRNEQFF
j_call: TRBJ2-3; d_call: NA; v_call: TRBV7-3; clone_size: medium-sized; cdr3_nt: TGTGCCAGCAGCTTAATAGCCAGTTTAGGAGATACGCAGTATTTT; cdr3_aa: CASSLIASLGDTQYF
j_call: TRBJ2-2; d_call: TRBD1; v_call: TRBV27; clone_size: medium-sized; cdr3_nt: TGTGCCAGCAGTGACGGACAGGGCTCCGGGGAGCTGTTTTTT; cdr3_aa: CASSDGQGSGELFF
j_call: TRBJ2-1; d_call: TRBD2; v_call: TRBV20-1; clone_size: medium-sized; cdr3_nt: TGCAGTGCTAGAGATGTACGGGGGGGGCACAATGAGCAGTTCTTC; cdr3_aa: CSARDVRGGHNEQFF
j_call: TRBJ1-1; d_call: NA; v_call: TRBV10-3; clone_size: NA; cdr3_nt: TGTGCCATCAGTGAGTCGGTAGCAGACTTTAACACTGAAGCTTTCTTT; cdr3_aa: CAISESVADFNTEAFF
j_call: TRBJ2-5; d_call: NA; v_call: TRBV24-1; clone_size: medium-sized; cdr3_nt: TGTGCCACCAGTGGGGAGTTCCAAGAGACCCAGTACTTC; cdr3_aa: CATSGEFQETQYF
j_call: TRBJ1-2; d_call: TRBD1; v_call: TRBV6-5; clone_size: medium-sized; cdr3_nt: TGTGCCAGCAGTCCCGTGGGGACAGGCACCTTTCAGTATGGCTACACCTTC; cdr3_aa: CASSPVGTGTFQYGYTF
j_call: TRBJ1-3; d_call: NA; v_call: TRBV5-1; clone_size: many; cdr3_nt: TGCGCCAGCAGCTTGGGGAGGACGGGGGATAGCCGCTCTGGAAACACCATATATTTT; cdr3_aa: CASSLGRTGDSRSGNTIYF
j_call: TRBJ1-6; d_call: NA; v_call: TRBV11-2; clone_size: medium-sized; cdr3_nt: TGTGCCAGCAGCCCTGCGACCGGGACCGTTAATTCACCCCTCCACTTT; cdr3_aa: CASSPATGTVNSPLHF